These 9 T cell receptor beta chains were sequenced from one sample in a study of blood T cell repertoires in COVID-19 (dated by TCRdb to 2018 to 2020). Library preparation employed the immunoSEQ multiplex PCR assay. The source is immuneACCESS, and TCRdb retained only in-frame sequences with V and J called. Part of the clones is not carried over; for the studies checked, unresolved V genes explain less than half of this, and the remainder is unexplained. Counted in this sample were about 20,000 clones; 79% of them appeared once. The biggest ten clones account for roughly 50% of the sample. The sequenced sample was peripheral blood. The source of these receptors is a man older than 75 with acute or convalescent COVID-19.

The chain links TRBV6-6 to TRBJ2-7; TRBD1 matches at 10 bases. CDR1 is MNHNY, CDR2 SVGAGI, per germline (reference sequence). Trimming cost V 5 bases and J 5 bases; bases outside gene matches: 6. There are 14 residues in the CDR3. The CDR3 nucleotides are TGTGCCAGCAGTCCAGCGACAGGGGGCGACGAGCAGTACGTC. This sequence encodes CASSPATGGDEQYV.

This chain links TRBV19 with TRBJ1-6; 9 positions agree with TRBD1. The ends lost 6 bases at V and 3 bases at J; junction bases unmatched: 6. Germline loops: CDR1 LNHDA, CDR2 SQIVND (reference sequence). CDR3 size: 16 residues. In DNA, the CDR3 is TGTGCCAGTAGCCGACAGGGGGGAATCTATAATTCACCCCTCCACTTT. This codes for CASSRQGGIYNSPLHF.

J is TRBJ1-2 and V is TRBV28; TRBD1 aligns across 7 bases. The V gene end was trimmed by 6 bases and the J gene end by 4 bases; junction bases not matched to a gene: 5. Germline assignment: CDR1 MDHEN and CDR2 SYDVKM. There are 13 residues in the CDR3. CDR3 protein: CASRPDRAYGYTF. Here the CDR3 DNA reads TGTGCCAGCAGACCCGACAGGGCCTATGGCTACACCTTC.

The chain is built from TRBV3-1 (or the pseudogene TRBV3-2) and TRBJ2-5; the D gene is possibly TRBD1 (6 bases). CDR3 size: 14 residues. Germline V gives CDR1 LGHDT, CDR2 YNNKEL (reference sequence). With 4 bases removed from V and 2 bases from J, the gap between germline ends came to 11 bases. The CDR3: CASSLGTPQETQYF. The CDR3 nucleotides read TGTGCCAGCAGCCTTGGGACACCTCAAGAGACCCAGTACTTC.

The chain has TRBV19 and TRBJ2-2; 9 nucleotides match TRBD1. V trimming: 6 bases; J trimming: 6 bases; junction bases outside the gene matches: 2. The CDR3 has 13 residues. Germline CDR1 and CDR2: LNHDA and SQIVND (reference sequence). CDR3 bases: TGTGCCAGTAGGGGACAGGGTTCCGGGGAGCTGTTTTTT. Amino acids: CASRGQGSGELFF.

This clone turned up a few times. The chain is built from TRBV24-1 and TRBJ1-2; 10 bases map to TRBD1. This CDR3 comprises 15 residues. The V and J ends lost 2 bases and 5 bases, in that order; junction bases with no gene match: 4. Germline V gene sequence: CDR1 KGHDR, CDR2 SFDVKD. Here the CDR3 reads CATSDSGTGDYGYTF. DNA of the CDR3: TGTGCCACCAGTGATTCCGGGACAGGGGATTATGGCTACACCTTC.

This clone was seen a single time. The gene calls are TRBV2 and TRBJ1-5; the D gene is possibly TRBD1 (6 bases). Trimming took 4 bases from V and 2 from J, leaving 12 bases between them. This CDR3 region has 15 residues. Germline assignment: CDR1 SNHLY and CDR2 FYNNEI. In DNA, the CDR3 is TGTGCCAGCAGTGGCCAGGGGTTGGGCAATCAGCCCCAGCATTTT. Its protein product is CASSGQGLGNQPQHF.

J is TRBJ2-7 and V is TRBV12-3 or TRBV12-4, with D unresolved. The CDR3 sequence is 13 residues long. V was shortened by 3 bases and J by 0 bases, with 6 bases between the two germline ends. The CDR3 region is CASSLFHSYEQYF. The CDR3 coding sequence is TGTGCCAGCAGTTTGTTCCACTCCTACGAGCAGTACTTC.

This chain uses TRBV7-3 with TRBJ2-5, with 8 bases fitting TRBD1. Germline-derived CDR1 and CDR2 are SGHTA and FQGTGA. The CDR3 is 14 amino acids. With V trimmed by 5 bases and J by 5 bases, 7 bases remained unmatched. The CDR3 sequence: CASSQGTGVETQYF. CDR3 DNA sequence: TGTGCCAGCAGCCAAGGGACAGGTGTTGAGACCCAGTACTTC.